The present entry profiles one T cell receptor (beta chain) with its context. V was cut by 1 base and J by 0 bases, with 21 bases left in between. CDR3 length equals 19 residues. Looked up from germline, CDR1 is LNHDA and CDR2 is SQIVND (reference sequence). This entry is derived from a study of shared clonotypes between healthy human individuals. Repertoires were generated with immunoSEQ multiplex PCR, while TCRdb's copy carries only in-frame clones and drops some. The data contain 150,000 to 200,000 clones, just under 95% of them singletons. Sequences were obtained from naive CD4+ T cells sorted from blood. As to subset: CD45RA+ positively selected. V gene TRBV19 combines with J gene TRBJ1-1; D is perhaps TRBD1 (5 bases). The sequence came from a woman aged 30 to 39 in good health. DNA for the CDR3: TGTGCCAGTAGTATAGGGGGACCGGGACGCCTGAGGTTGAACACTGAAGCTTTCTTT. This encodes CASSIGGPGRLRLNTEAFF.